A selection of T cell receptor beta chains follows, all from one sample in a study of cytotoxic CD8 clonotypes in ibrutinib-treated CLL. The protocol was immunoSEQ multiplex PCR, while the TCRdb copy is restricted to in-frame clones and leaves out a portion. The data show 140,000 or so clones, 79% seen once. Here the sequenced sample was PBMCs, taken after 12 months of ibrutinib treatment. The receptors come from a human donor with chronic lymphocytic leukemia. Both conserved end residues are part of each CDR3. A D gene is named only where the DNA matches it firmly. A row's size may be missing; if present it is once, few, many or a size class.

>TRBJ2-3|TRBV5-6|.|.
CASSLSSDTQYF
TGTGCCAGCAGCTTGTCGTCCGATACGCAGTATTTT
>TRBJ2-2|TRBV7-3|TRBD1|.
CASSSWTGGVRDTGELFF
TGTGCCAGCAGCTCTTGGACAGGGGGCGTTAGGGACACCGGGGAGCTGTTTTTT
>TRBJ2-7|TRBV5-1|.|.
CASSLYGQLTYEQYF
TGCGCCAGCAGCTTGTACGGGCAGCTAACCTACGAGCAGTACTTC
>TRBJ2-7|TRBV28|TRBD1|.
CASSLLGQGTHEQYF
TGTGCCAGCAGTTTACTCGGACAGGGGACTCACGAGCAGTACTTC
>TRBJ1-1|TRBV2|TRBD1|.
CASSRQGRNTEAFF
TGTGCCAGCAGCCGACAGGGGAGGAACACTGAAGCTTTCTTT
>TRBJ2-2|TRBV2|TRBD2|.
CASSLAGGHTGELFF
TGTGCCAGCAGTCTAGCGGGAGGACACACCGGGGAGCTGTTTTTT
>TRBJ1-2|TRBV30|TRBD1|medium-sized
CAWSVQRTGGIYGYTF
TGTGCCTGGAGTGTACAGCGGACAGGGGGCATCTATGGCTACACCTTC
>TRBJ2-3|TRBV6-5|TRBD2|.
CASSLAGPGGTQYF
TGTGCCAGCAGTCTTGCGGGGCCGGGGGGTACGCAGTATTTT
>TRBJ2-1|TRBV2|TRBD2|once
CASRNEPGLAGVWFEQFF
TGTGCCAGCAGAAACGAGCCTGGACTAGCGGGAGTCTGGTTTGAGCAGTTCTTC
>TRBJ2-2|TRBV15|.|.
CATSRVVFDTGELFF
TGTGCCACCAGCAGGGTGGTGTTTGACACCGGGGAGCTGTTTTTT
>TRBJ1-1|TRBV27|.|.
CASSSLWLSETEAFF
TGTGCCAGCAGTTCCCTGTGGCTATCCGAGACTGAAGCTTTCTTT
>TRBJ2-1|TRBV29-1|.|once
CSVEYTGIGNEQFF
TGCAGCGTTGAGTATACAGGGATAGGAAATGAGCAGTTCTTC
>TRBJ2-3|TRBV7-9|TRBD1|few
CASSQTTDRGTDTQYF
TGTGCCAGCAGCCAAACTACCGACAGGGGCACAGATACGCAGTATTTT
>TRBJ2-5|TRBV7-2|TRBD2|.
CASTLSLGGQETQYF
TGTGCCAGCACCTTATCCCTCGGGGGGCAAGAGACCCAGTACTTC
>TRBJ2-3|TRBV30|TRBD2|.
CAWSVGAGVDTDTQYF
TGTGCCTGGAGTGTAGGCGCGGGAGTGGACACAGATACGCAGTATTTT
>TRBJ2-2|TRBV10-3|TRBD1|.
CAISRTGGADTGELFF
TGTGCCATCAGCAGGACAGGGGGCGCGGACACCGGGGAGCTGTTTTTT
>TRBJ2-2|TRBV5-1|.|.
CASRSTPTSNTGELFF
TGCGCCAGCAGGTCGACCCCCACCTCGAACACCGGGGAGCTGTTTTTT
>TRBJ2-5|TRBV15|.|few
CATSRDPGFGETQYF
TGTGCCACCAGCAGAGATCCCGGATTCGGAGAGACCCAGTACTTC
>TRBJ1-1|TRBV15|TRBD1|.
CATSRAWTGVNTEAFF
TGTGCCACCAGCAGAGCCTGGACAGGGGTGAACACTGAAGCTTTCTTT
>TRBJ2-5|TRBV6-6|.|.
CASSSPGSVQETQYF
TGTGCCAGCAGTTCCCCCGGGTCCGTCCAAGAGACCCAGTACTTC
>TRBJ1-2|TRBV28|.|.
CASGKAGNYGYTF
TGTGCCAGCGGAAAGGCAGGGAACTATGGCTACACCTTC
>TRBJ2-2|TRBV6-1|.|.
CASSAKTAPGNTGELFF
TGTGCCAGCAGTGCGAAGACAGCCCCCGGGAACACCGGGGAGCTGTTTTTT
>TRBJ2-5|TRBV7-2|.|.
CASSLGNRETQYF
TGTGCCAGCAGCTTAGGTAACAGGGAGACCCAGTACTTC
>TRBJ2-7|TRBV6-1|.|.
CASNRDYEQYF
TGTGCCAGCAACCGTGACTACGAGCAGTACTTC
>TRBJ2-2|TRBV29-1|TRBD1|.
CSARQGVYTGELFF
TGCAGCGCGAGACAGGGAGTCTACACCGGGGAGCTGTTTTTT
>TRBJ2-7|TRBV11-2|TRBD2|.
CASSIGGTSGTYEQYF
TGTGCCAGCAGTATAGGTGGCACTAGCGGGACCTACGAGCAGTACTTC
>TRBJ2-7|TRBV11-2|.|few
CASSLVGGGYEQYF
TGTGCCAGCAGCTTAGTGGGTGGAGGCTACGAGCAGTACTTC
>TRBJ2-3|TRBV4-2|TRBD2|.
CASSQAGRVGDTQYF
TGTGCCAGCAGCCAAGCTGGGAGGGTGGGCGATACGCAGTATTTT
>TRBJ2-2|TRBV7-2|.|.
CASSLGRGTGELFF
TGTGCCAGCAGCTTAGGGCGGGGAACCGGGGAGCTGTTTTTT
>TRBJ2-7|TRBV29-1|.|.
CSVEAGYYEQYF
TGCAGCGTTGAAGCGGGGTACTACGAGCAGTACTTC
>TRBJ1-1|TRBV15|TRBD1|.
CATSRDRGFAEAFF
TGTGCCACCAGCAGGGACAGGGGATTTGCTGAAGCTTTCTTT
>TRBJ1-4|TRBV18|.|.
CASSPLPLPPDEKLFF
TGTGCCAGCTCACCATTACCCCTCCCCCCGGATGAAAAACTGTTTTTT
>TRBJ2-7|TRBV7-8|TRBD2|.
CASSFSGGYYEQYF
TGTGCCAGCAGCTTCTCGGGAGGGTACTACGAGCAGTACTTC
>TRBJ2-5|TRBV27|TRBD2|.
CASKTSGEQETQYF
TGTGCCAGCAAAACCAGCGGGGAACAAGAGACCCAGTACTTC
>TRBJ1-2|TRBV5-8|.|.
CASSLDRWNYGYTF
TGTGCCAGCAGCTTGGACAGGTGGAACTATGGCTACACCTTC